This TCR beta chain is drawn from a study of vaccination and CD4 T cells after COVID-19. As for the study in general: Post-COVID sampling occurred a median approximately 93 days after diagnosis (range 35 to 161).

Once obtained from cultured CD4+ T cells, the DNA was sequenced using the Oncomine TCR Beta short-read assay. TCRdb called the PCR reads again in MiXCR, with one record for every CDR3 protein. The repertoire holds around 20,000 distinct CDR3 sequences, with about 45% as singletons. Trimming removed 4 bases from V and 1 base from J, with 10 bases in between. Per germline, CDR1 SNHLY and CDR2 FYNNEI. This CDR3 has 14 residues. This clonotype appeared a few times. Its antigen is as yet unknown. Time point noted: late sampling 161 to 241 days after vaccination in a few convalescent patients. Regarding treatment: roughly 10-day PBMC culture with coronavirus spike peptide pools or control peptides (ViraFEST assay).

The sequencing used CD4+ T cells from blood, cultured in vitro, collected about 7 months after SARS-CoV-2 vaccination. The V and J genes are TRBV2 and TRBJ1-2; D not certain. This TCR was sampled from a human donor who had recovered from COVID-19. In DNA, the CDR3 is TGTGCCAGCAGTGTCAACAAGAATAACTATGGCTACACCTTC. Its protein product is CASSVNKNNYGYTF.